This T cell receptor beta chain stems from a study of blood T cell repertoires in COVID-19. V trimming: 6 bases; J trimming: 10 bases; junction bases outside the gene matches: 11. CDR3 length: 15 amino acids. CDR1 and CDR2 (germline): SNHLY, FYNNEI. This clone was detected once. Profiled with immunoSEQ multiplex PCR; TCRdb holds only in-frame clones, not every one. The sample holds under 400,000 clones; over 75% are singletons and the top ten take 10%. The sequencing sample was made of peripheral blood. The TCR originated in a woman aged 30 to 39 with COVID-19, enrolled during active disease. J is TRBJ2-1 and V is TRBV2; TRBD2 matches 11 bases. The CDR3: CASRYIAGGPTEQFF. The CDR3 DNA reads TGTGCCAGCAGGTATATAGCGGGAGGGCCTACAGAGCAGTTCTTC.